Listed below are T cell receptor beta chains from one sample, sequenced in a study of CD8 T cells in ankylosing spondylitis. TCRdb passed the 5' RACE reads through MiXCR, listing each CDR3 protein once. The profile covers 160,000 or so distinct CDR3 sequences, with approximately 9% appearing a single time and more than 12% taken by the ten largest. Material for sequencing was blood, either unsorted or a sorted T cell fraction (not recorded which). These receptors all stem from a female donor with ankylosing spondylitis or in good health (not recorded which). CDR3s include the opening cysteine and the closing phenylalanine or tryptophan. D genes are given only for firm matches. Clone size appears in some rows only: once, few, many, or a class for an expanded clone.

>-|TRBV10-2|-|TRBJ2-7
TGCGCCAGCAGTGAGGGTAGGGAGAGCGCGGCAAGCTACGAGCAGTACTTC
CASSEGRESAASYEQYF
>TRBD2|TRBV7-9|many|TRBJ2-2
TGTGCCAGCAGCTTAAATCCGAGCGGGGTTTATACCGGGGAGCTGTTTTTT
CASSLNPSGVYTGELFF
>TRBD1|TRBV11-2|few|TRBJ2-7
TGTGCCAGCAGCTTTGGGACAGACGAGCAGTACTTC
CASSFGTDEQYF
>-|TRBV6-1|few|TRBJ2-3
TGTGCCAGCAGTGAAATATTGGGGGTGTGGACAGATACGCAGTATTTT
CASSEILGVWTDTQYF
>TRBD2|TRBV27|-|TRBJ2-5
TGTGCCAGCAAAAGCGGGAGTCCTGAGACCCAGTACTTC
CASKSGSPETQYF
>-|TRBV20-1|few|TRBJ2-7
TGCAGTGCCACCATCGACTCCTACGAGCAGTACTTC
CSATIDSYEQYF
>-|TRBV7-8|-|TRBJ1-5
TGTGCCAGCAGCTTAGAGTTTGCACCGTATTCCCAGCCCCAGCATTTT
CASSLEFAPYSQPQHF
>-|TRBV9|many|TRBJ2-5
TGTGCCAGCAGCGTAGACGTCCAAGAGACCCAGTACTTC
CASSVDVQETQYF
>-|TRBV6-5|-|TRBJ1-2
TGTGCCAGCAGTTCGCTCGAGGGAGGGGGATATGGCTACACCTTC
CASSSLEGGGYGYTF
>TRBD1|TRBV5-6|few|TRBJ1-1
TGTGCCAGCAGCTTGGGGCAGGGGGTCATCCGGAACACTGAAGCTTTCTTT
CASSLGQGVIRNTEAFF
>-|TRBV27|-|TRBJ2-7
TGTGCCAGCAGTTTTTCCGACTCCTACGAGCAGTACTTC
CASSFSDSYEQYF
>-|TRBV25-1|many|TRBJ2-1
TGTGCCAGCAGTGAATACGGCGGAACCTACAATGAGCAGTTCTTC
CASSEYGGTYNEQFF